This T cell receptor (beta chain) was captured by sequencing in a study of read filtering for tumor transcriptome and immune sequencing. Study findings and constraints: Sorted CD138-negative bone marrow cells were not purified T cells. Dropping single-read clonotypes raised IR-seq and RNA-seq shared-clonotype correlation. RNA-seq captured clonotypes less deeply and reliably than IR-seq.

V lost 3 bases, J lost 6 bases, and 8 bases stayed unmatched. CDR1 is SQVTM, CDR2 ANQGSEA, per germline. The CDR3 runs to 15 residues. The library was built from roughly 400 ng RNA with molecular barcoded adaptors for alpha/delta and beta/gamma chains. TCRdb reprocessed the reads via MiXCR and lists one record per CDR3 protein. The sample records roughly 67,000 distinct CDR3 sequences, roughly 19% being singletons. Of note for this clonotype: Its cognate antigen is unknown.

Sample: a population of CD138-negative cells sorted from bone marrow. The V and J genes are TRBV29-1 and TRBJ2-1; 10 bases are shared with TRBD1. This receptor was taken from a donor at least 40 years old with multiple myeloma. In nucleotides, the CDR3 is TGCAGCGTTGAGCGGGGGACAGGGGCAATCAATGAGCAGTTCTTC. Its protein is CSVERGTGAINEQFF.